The 29 T cell receptor beta chains in this list originate from one sample, sequenced in a study of molecular identifiers for immune sequencing clone quantification. TCRdb re-called the PCR reads with MiXCR, one entry per CDR3 protein. The data hold around 100,000 distinct CDR3 sequences, with roughly 38% observed a single time. Material for sequencing was naive CD8+ T cells from blood, with Jurkat cell RNA spiked in. Subset in this sample: FACS-sorted CD8+CD4-CCR7+CD45RA+ naive T cells. These receptors were obtained from a human donor in good health. Some libraries in this study had Jurkat cell RNA spiked in.

The gene calls are TRBV7-6 and TRBJ2-7, with 9 bases matching TRBD2. The germline CDR1 and CDR2 sequences are SGHVS and FNYEAQ. The ends lost 5 bases at V and 3 bases at J; junction bases unmatched: 5. This CDR3 has 14 amino acids. CDR3 coding DNA: TGTGCCAGCAGCGCCGGGACTAGCCTCTACGAGCAGTACTTC. The encoded protein is CASSAGTSLYEQYF.

CDR3 amino acids: CASSLAGSGEQFF. The CDR3, as DNA: TGTGCCAGCAGCTTAGCGGGGAGCGGTGAGCAGTTCTTC. This chain links TRBV7-8 with TRBJ2-1; a possible D gene is TRBD2 (5 bases). V lost 0 bases and J 9 bases, leaving 9 bases between the germline ends. The CDR3 spans 13 residues. Germline lookup yields CDR1 SGHVS and CDR2 FQNEAQ.

The chain joins TRBV12-3 or TRBV12-4 to TRBJ2-7, with D maybe TRBD2 (6 bases). This CDR3 has 15 amino acids. Deletions cut 4 bases from V and 6 bases from J, with 19 bases between. Here the CDR3 DNA reads TGTGCCAGCAGTTCCATCGAACGGCCGGAGGGCGAGCAGTACTTC. It specifies CASSSIERPEGEQYF.

This clonotype appeared many times. The gene calls are TRBV5-4 and TRBJ2-2; 7 bases match TRBD2. The CDR3 consists of 15 residues. CDR1 and CDR2 (germline): SGHNT, YYREEE (reference sequence). The J segment lost 8 bases and the V segment lost 0 bases, leaving 7 bases of the junction unmatched. This CDR3 is CASSLGAGVRGELFF. CDR3 nucleotide sequence: TGTGCCAGCAGCTTGGGGGCGGGAGTAAGAGGGGAGCTGTTTTTT.

A remark on this clonotype: One end of the junction fails to match germline, which may point to a read error. CDR3 nucleotides: TGTGCCAGCAGCTTAGAGGGTGGACAAGAGACCCGGTACTTC. It translates to CASSLEGGQETRYF. The chain joins TRBV7-6 to TRBJ2-5; D perhaps matches TRBD1 (5 bases). The germline V gene encodes CDR1 SGHVS and CDR2 FNYEAQ. The CDR3 spans 14 residues.

This clonotype was found a few times. This chain uses TRBV24-1 with TRBJ2-1; 14 nucleotides align to TRBD2. The CDR3 length is 17 residues. V dropped 2 bases and J dropped 4; count of bases not matched to a gene: 3. Germline loops: CDR1 KGHDR, CDR2 SFDVKD. CDR3 sequence reads: CATSDSGLAGGYNEQFF. CDR3 nucleotides: TGTGCCACCAGTGATTCTGGACTAGCGGGAGGTTACAATGAGCAGTTCTTC.

As to this clonotype: The junction departs from the called germline gene at one end, perhaps through a read error. The chain carries TRBV5-6 and TRBJ2-7; 16 bases are shared with TRBD2. The germline V gene encodes CDR1 SGHDT and CDR2 YYEEEE. The CDR3 covers 16 residues. This chain's CDR3 is CTSSWGLAGGPREQYF. The DNA of the CDR3 is TGTACCAGCAGCTGGGGACTAGCGGGAGGGCCCCGCGAGCAGTACTTC.

This clonotype was observed a handful of times. This rearrangement joins TRBV3-1 to TRBJ2-7; 9 bases are shared with TRBD2. V trimming: 5 bases; J trimming: 3 bases; junction bases outside the gene matches: 8. This CDR3 is built from 15 residues. Germline CDR1 LGHDT, CDR2 YNNKEL (reference sequence). Written as DNA, the CDR3 is TGTGCCAGCAGCTCTTTAGCGGGAGTCCTCTACGAGCAGTACTTC. It specifies CASSSLAGVLYEQYF.

The rearrangement joins TRBV11-2 to TRBJ1-1, with D maybe TRBD1 (6 bases). CDR3 length: 15 amino acids. CDR1 SGHAT and CDR2 FQNNGV come from the germline V gene. V was clipped by 5 bases and J by 7 bases, with 20 bases between them. The CDR3 protein is CASSPQPGEHDEAFF. The CDR3 region has the DNA TGTGCCAGCAGCCCACAGCCAGGGGAACACGATGAAGCTTTCTTT.

This clonotype came up once. A much larger clone sits a single nucleotide away, making a read error possible. The chain employs TRBV29-1 and TRBJ2-7, with D perhaps TRBD2 (7 bases). This CDR3 has 15 amino acids. Germline V gene sequence: CDR1 SQVTM, CDR2 ANQGSEA. With 1 base removed from V and 4 bases from J, the gap between germline ends came to 17 bases. The CDR3 coding sequence is TGCAGCGTTGAAGTGGCGGACGGGGGGCGTTACGAGCAGTACTTC. This sequence encodes CSVEVADGGRYEQYF.

A note on this clonotype: The junction does not match germline at one end; this may be a read error. The chain joins TRBV4-3 to TRBJ1-1; unclear D gene. The germline CDR1 and CDR2 sequences are LGHNA and YSLEER. CDR3 length: 14 amino acids. CDR3 in DNA: TGCGCCAGCAGCCAAGATTCTGGGCAGACTGAAGCTATCTTT. Translation gives CASSQDSGQTEAIF.

Remarks on this clonotype: This could be a read error, since a much larger clone is one nucleotide away. V gene TRBV7-2 combines with J gene TRBJ2-7; unclear D gene. Germline-derived CDR1 and CDR2 are SGHTA and FQGNSA. The CDR3 is 11 residues long. The CDR3 nucleotides are TGTGCCAGCTGCTTATGGTACGAGCAGTACTTC. Protein product: CASCLWYEQYF.

The chain couples TRBV2 to TRBJ2-1, with D perhaps TRBD1 (6 bases). Trimming removed 8 bases from V and 4 bases from J, with 21 bases in between. Germline V CDR1 and CDR2: SNHLY, FYNNEI. The CDR3 sequence is 16 residues long. The CDR3 DNA sequence: TGTGCCAGCCCCCGGAGCGTTCGGGACATTTACAATGAGCAGTTCTTC. Translated: CASPRSVRDIYNEQFF.

This clonotype was counted between two and nine times. The rearrangement joins TRBV6-2 or TRBV6-3 to TRBJ2-3, with a tentative D call TRBD2 (5 bases). Germline CDR1 is MNHEY and CDR2 is SVGEGT. This CDR3 contains 14 residues. V was trimmed by 4 bases and J by 4 bases, leaving 12 bases between them. CDR3 sequence reads: CASSSRGPPDTQYF. CDR3 in DNA: TGTGCCAGCAGTTCAAGAGGGCCCCCAGATACGCAGTATTTT.

Comment on this clonotype: With a much larger clone just one base away, this may be a read error. V usage is TRBV7-8 and J usage is TRBJ2-7, with TRBD2 matching 12 bases. The CDR3 covers 20 residues. The germline V gene encodes CDR1 SGHVS and CDR2 FQNEAQ. CDR3 DNA sequence: TGTGCCGGCAGCCTACCCCGGGGACTAGCGGGCCAAAGGGTCCCCTACGAGCAGTACTTC. Translated, it gives CAGSLPRGLAGQRVPYEQYF.

This clonotype was seen a few times. It may be a read error: a sequence one base away is much more abundant. This chain links TRBV4-1 with TRBJ2-7; D call uncertain. This CDR3 is built from 14 residues. The germline CDR1 and CDR2 sequences are MGHRA and YSYEKL. CDR3 region: CASSLAFPGYERYF. The DNA of the CDR3 is TGCGCCAGCAGCCTAGCCTTTCCCGGCTACGAGCGGTACTTC.

As for this clonotype: One end of the junction fails to match germline, which may point to a read error. The chain has TRBV7-9 and TRBJ2-1; 9 positions match TRBD2. Germline V gives CDR1 SEHNR, CDR2 FQNEAQ (reference sequence). The CDR3 is 14 residues long. CDR3 sequence (DNA): TGTGCCGGCAGCCAGGGACTAGCCTGGGATGAGCAGTTCTTC. It translates to CAGSQGLAWDEQFF.

This clonotype has more than one count but fewer than ten. The DNA for the CDR3 is TGTGCCAGCAGTGACTCGGACAGGGGGTACCACAATGAGCAGTTCTTC. It translates to CASSDSDRGYHNEQFF. The chain recombines TRBV2 with TRBJ2-1; 10 bases are a match to TRBD1. The CDR3 is 16 residues long. Germline CDR1 is SNHLY and CDR2 is FYNNEI. Trimming at V came to 3 bases and at J to 5 bases, leaving 7 bases not matched to a gene.

This clonotype has a count of ten or more. The rearrangement links TRBV28 to TRBJ1-2; 9 bases line up with TRBD1. The CDR3 sequence is 15 residues long. V lost 1 base, J lost 3 bases, and 3 bases stayed unmatched. Germline V gene sequence: CDR1 MDHEN, CDR2 SYDVKM. The DNA of the CDR3 is TGTGCCAGCAGTTTATTCGGACAGGGGTACTATGGCTACACCTTC. It specifies CASSLFGQGYYGYTF.

This chain connects TRBV7-2 to TRBJ2-1, with 9 bases matching TRBD2. This CDR3 comprises 16 residues. The junction had 9 bases not matched to a gene; V was cut back by 2 bases and J by 7 bases. Germline assignment: CDR1 SGHTA and CDR2 FQGNSA. For the CDR3, the DNA is TGTGCCAGCAGCTTACTAGCGGGACGAAGGTGGAATGAGCAGTTCTTC. Its protein is CASSLLAGRRWNEQFF.

This clonotype was counted between two and nine times. This chain joins TRBV5-4 and TRBJ2-3; 8 nucleotides align to TRBD2. CDR1 and CDR2 (germline): SGHNT, YYREEE (reference sequence). This CDR3 is built from 14 residues. Trimming removed 4 bases from V and 5 bases from J; junction bases left unmatched: 6. CDR3 bases: TGTGCCAGCAGCGAGCGGGAGTGGGTAGATACGCAGTATTTT. Translating gives CASSEREWVDTQYF.

This clonotype appeared once. The junction shows a germline mismatch at one end, possibly a read error. The J gene is TRBJ2-3, the V gene TRBV6-2 or TRBV6-3, with D perhaps matching TRBD1 or TRBD2 (7 bases each). The germline CDR1 and CDR2 sequences are MNHEY and SVGEGT. CDR3 length: 17 residues. The CDR3 sequence is CASSYSIRSGTADRQYF. CDR3 in DNA: TGTGCCAGCAGTTACTCCATCCGGAGCGGGACAGCAGATAGGCAGTATTTT.

On this clonotype: A much larger clone lies a single base off, so this may be a read error. The rearrangement joins TRBV5-1 to TRBJ1-1; 8 bases agree with TRBD1. This CDR3 has 14 residues. Germline loops: CDR1 SGHRS, CDR2 YFSETQ. In DNA form, the CDR3 reads TGCGCCAGCAGCTTCAGGGGGCTGAACACTGAAGCTCTCTTT. Residues: CASSFRGLNTEALF.

The CDR3 reads CASSQEPPQPQHF. The CDR3 nucleotides read TGTGCCAGCAGCCAAGAACCGCCTCAGCCCCAGCATTTT. The rearrangement links TRBV3-1 to TRBJ1-5; D uncertain. Germline CDR1 LGHDT, CDR2 YNNKEL (reference sequence). Trimming removed 0 bases at V and 6 bases at J, with 6 bases between. CDR3 length equals 13 residues.

CDR3 region: CASSIVGQVGETQYF. CDR3 nucleotide sequence: TGTGCCAGTAGTATAGTTGGACAGGTCGGAGAGACCCAGTACTTC. The V and J genes are TRBV19 and TRBJ2-5, with TRBD1 matching 7 bases. CDR3 length: 15 residues. The V segment lost 1 base and the J segment 4 bases; nucleotides outside the gene matches: 6. Germline V gene data show CDR1 as LNHDA and CDR2 as SQIVND (reference sequence).

Comment on this clonotype: Possible read error: a much larger clone is one base away. In this CDR3 the conserved last residue, phenylalanine or tryptophan, is missing, so a read error is likely. V usage is TRBV29-1 and J usage is TRBJ2-2, with D unresolved. The CDR3 loop spans 11 amino acids. V lost 4 bases, J lost 6 bases, and 6 bases lay in between. Germline V gene sequence: CDR1 SQVTM, CDR2 ANQGSEA. The CDR3 region has the DNA TGCAGCGTTGTGTCCGCCGGGGAGCTGTTTCTT. Its protein product is CSVVSAGELFL.

The gene calls are TRBV20-1 and TRBJ2-2; D uncertain. There are 13 residues in the CDR3. CDR1 and CDR2 from the germline V gene are DFQATT and SNEGSKA (reference sequence). V lost 5 bases and J 1 base, leaving 8 bases between the germline ends. CDR3 protein: CSALAGNTGELFF. CDR3 nucleotide sequence: TGCAGTGCTCTGGCAGGGAACACCGGGGAGCTGTTTTTT.

The chain carries TRBV3-1 and TRBJ2-7; TRBD2 aligns across 12 bases. Per the germline V gene, CDR1 is LGHDT and CDR2 is YNNKEL (reference sequence). CDR3 size: 17 residues. Unmatched junction bases numbered 9, after V lost 3 bases and J lost 3 bases. Here the CDR3 DNA reads TGTGCCAGCAGCCATGTGCGAGGACTAGCGGGGAACTACGAGCAGTACTTC. Translated: CASSHVRGLAGNYEQYF.

Remarks on this clonotype: With a much larger clone just one base away, this may be a read error. This chain connects TRBV28 to TRBJ2-3, with 8 bases aligning to TRBD2. Losses at the gene ends were 5 bases for V and 0 bases for J; bases not matched to a gene: 7. The CDR3 loop spans 16 amino acids. Per the germline V gene, CDR1 is MDHEN and CDR2 is SYDVKM. As DNA, the CDR3 is TGTGCCAGCAGTATAGATCCTAGCGGGAGCACAGATACGCAGTATTTT. It specifies CASSIDPSGSTDTQYF.